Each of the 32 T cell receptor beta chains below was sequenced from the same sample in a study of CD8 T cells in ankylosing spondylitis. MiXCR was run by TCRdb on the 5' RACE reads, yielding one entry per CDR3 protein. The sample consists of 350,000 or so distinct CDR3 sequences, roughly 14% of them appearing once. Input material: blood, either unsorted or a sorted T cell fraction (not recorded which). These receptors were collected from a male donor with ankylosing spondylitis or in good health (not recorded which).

The CDR3, as DNA: TGCGCCAGCAGCGAGGGACCAAGCTCCTACAATGAGCAGTTCTTC. Its protein product is CASSEGPSSYNEQFF. This rearrangement joins TRBV5-1 to TRBJ2-1; D possibly uses TRBD1 or TRBD2 (5 bases each). Germline V gene data show CDR1 as SGHRS and CDR2 as YFSETQ. Trimming shortened V by 4 bases and J by 0 bases, and 11 bases separated the two germline ends. The CDR3 has 15 residues.

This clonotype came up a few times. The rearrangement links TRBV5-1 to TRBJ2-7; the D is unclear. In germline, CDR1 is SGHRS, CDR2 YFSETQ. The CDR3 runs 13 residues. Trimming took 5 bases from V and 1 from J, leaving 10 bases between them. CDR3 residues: CASREEASYEQYF. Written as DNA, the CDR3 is TGCGCCAGCAGGGAAGAGGCATCCTACGAGCAGTACTTC.

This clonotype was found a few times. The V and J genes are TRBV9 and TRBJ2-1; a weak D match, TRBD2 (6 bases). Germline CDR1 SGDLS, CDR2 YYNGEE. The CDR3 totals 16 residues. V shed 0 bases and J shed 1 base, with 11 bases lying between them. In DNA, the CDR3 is TGTGCCAGCAGCGTAGGGGGGGATAGTTCCTACAATGAGCAGTTCTTC. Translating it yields CASSVGGDSSYNEQFF.

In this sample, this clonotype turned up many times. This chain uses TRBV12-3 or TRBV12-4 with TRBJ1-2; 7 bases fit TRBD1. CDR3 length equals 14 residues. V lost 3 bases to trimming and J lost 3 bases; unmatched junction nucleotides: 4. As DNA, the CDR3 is TGTGCCAGCAGTTTGAGGGGGACAGACTATGGCTACACCTTC. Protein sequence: CASSLRGTDYGYTF.

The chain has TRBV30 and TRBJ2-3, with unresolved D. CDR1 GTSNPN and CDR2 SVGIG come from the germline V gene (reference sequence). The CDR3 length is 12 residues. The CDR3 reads CVAKSSTDTQYF. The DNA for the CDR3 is TGTGTTGCCAAGTCGAGCACAGATACGCAGTATTTT. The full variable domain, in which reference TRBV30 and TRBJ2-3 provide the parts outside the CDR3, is SQTIHQWPATLVQPVGSPLSLECTVEGTSNPNLYWYRQAAGRGLQLLFYSVGIGQISSEVPQNLSASRPQDRQFILSSKKLLLSDSGFYLCVAKSSTDTQYFGPGTRLTVL.

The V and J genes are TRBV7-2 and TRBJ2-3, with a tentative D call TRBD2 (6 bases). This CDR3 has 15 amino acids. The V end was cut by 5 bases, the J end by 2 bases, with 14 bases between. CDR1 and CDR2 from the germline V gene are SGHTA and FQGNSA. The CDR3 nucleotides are TGTGCCAGCAGCCGATCTGGGACTTTCACAGATACGCAGTATTTT. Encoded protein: CASSRSGTFTDTQYF.

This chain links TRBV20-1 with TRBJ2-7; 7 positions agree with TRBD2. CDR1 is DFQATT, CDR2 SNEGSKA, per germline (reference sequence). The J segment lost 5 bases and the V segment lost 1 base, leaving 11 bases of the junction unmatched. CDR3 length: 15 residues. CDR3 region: CSARGEGPRKHEQYF. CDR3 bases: TGCAGTGCTAGAGGGGAGGGCCCCCGGAAACACGAGCAGTACTTC.

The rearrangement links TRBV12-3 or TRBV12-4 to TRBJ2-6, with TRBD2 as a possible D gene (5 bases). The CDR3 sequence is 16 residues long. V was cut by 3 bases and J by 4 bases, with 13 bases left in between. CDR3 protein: CASSLDSWSGANVLTF. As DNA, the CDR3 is TGTGCCAGCAGTTTGGACTCATGGAGCGGGGCCAACGTCCTGACTTTC.

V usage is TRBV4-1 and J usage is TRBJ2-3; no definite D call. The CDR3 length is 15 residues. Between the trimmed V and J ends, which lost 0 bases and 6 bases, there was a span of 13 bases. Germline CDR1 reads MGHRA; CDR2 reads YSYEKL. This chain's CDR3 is CASSQDPPRSDTQYF. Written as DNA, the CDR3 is TGCGCCAGCAGCCAAGATCCCCCTAGGTCCGATACGCAGTATTTT.

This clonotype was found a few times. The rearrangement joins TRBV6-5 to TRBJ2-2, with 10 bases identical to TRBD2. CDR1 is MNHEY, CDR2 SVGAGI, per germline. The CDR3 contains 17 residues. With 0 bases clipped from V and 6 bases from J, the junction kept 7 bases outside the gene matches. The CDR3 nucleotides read TGTGCCAGCAGTTACTCGATTCCAGCGGGGGGGCCCGGGGAGCTGTTTTTT. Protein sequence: CASSYSIPAGGPGELFF.

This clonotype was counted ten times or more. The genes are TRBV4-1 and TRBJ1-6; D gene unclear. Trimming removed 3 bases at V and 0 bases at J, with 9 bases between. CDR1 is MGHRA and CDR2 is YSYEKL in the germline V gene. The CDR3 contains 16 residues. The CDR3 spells CASSHGLSSYNSPLHF. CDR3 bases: TGCGCCAGCAGCCATGGGTTAAGCTCCTATAATTCACCCCTCCACTTT.

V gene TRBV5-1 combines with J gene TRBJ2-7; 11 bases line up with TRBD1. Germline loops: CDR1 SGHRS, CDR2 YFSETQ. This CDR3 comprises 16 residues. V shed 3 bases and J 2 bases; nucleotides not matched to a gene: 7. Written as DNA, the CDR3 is TGCGCCAGCAGCTCGGACCCGGGACAGGGGGCCTACGAGCAGTACTTC. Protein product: CASSSDPGQGAYEQYF.

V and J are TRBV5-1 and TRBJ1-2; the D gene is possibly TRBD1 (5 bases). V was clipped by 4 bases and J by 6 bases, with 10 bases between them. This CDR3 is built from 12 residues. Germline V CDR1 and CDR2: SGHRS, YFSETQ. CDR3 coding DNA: TGCGCCAGCAGCCCCCGGGACGATGGCTACACCTTC. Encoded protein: CASSPRDDGYTF.

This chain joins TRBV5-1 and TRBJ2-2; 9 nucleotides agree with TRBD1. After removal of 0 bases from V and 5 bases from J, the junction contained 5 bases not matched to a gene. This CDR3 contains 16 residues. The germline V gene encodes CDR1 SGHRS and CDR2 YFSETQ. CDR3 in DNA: TGCGCCAGCAGCTTGGGGACAGGGGCAGGTACCGGGGAGCTGTTTTTT. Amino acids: CASSLGTGAGTGELFF. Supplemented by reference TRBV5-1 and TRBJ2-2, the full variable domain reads KAGVTQTPRYLIKTRGQQVTLSCSPISGHRSVSWYQQTPGQGLQFLFEYFSETQRNKGNFPGRFSGRQFSNSRSEMNVSTLELGDSALYLCASSLGTGAGTGELFFGEGSRLTVL.

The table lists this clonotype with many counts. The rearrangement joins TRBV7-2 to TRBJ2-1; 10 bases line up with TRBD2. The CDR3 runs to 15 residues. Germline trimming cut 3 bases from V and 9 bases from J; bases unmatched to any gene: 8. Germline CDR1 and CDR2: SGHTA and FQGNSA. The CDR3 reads CASSLLRAGGGEQFF. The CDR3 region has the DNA TGTGCCAGCAGCTTGTTGAGAGCGGGGGGGGGTGAGCAGTTCTTC.

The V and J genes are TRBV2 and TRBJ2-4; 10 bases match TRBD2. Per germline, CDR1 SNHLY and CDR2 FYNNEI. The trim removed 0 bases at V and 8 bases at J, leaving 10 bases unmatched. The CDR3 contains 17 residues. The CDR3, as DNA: TGTGCCAGCAGTGAAGCGCTATGGAGCGGGAGGGCGCACATTCAGTACTTC. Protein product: CASSEALWSGRAHIQYF.

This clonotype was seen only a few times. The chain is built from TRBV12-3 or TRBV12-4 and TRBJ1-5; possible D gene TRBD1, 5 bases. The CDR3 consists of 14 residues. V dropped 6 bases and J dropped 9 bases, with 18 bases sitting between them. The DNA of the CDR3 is TGTGCCAGCAGCCCCGGGACGGATAAGGGGCCCCAGCATTTT. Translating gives CASSPGTDKGPQHF.

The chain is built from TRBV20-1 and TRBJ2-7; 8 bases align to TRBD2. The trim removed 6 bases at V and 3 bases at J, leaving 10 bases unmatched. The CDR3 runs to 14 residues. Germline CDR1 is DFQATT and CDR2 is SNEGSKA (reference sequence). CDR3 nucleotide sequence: TGCAGTGCAAAAACCGGGACTAGTCTCTACGAGCAGTACTTC. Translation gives CSAKTGTSLYEQYF.

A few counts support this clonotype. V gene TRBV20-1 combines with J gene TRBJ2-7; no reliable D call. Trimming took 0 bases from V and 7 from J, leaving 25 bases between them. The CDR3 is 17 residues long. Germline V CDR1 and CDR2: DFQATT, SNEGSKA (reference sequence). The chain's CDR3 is CSARDRGGINAFREQYF. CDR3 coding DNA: TGCAGTGCTAGAGATCGAGGCGGAATAAACGCCTTTCGGGAGCAGTACTTC.

DNA for the CDR3: TGTGCCAGCTCCCCCAGCAACACCTACAATGAGCAGTTCTTC. This sequence encodes CASSPSNTYNEQFF. V gene TRBV11-2 combines with J gene TRBJ2-1; D gene unclear. V lost 8 bases and J 2 bases, leaving 13 bases between the germline ends. CDR3 length equals 14 residues. From germline, CDR1 is SGHAT and CDR2 FQNNGV.

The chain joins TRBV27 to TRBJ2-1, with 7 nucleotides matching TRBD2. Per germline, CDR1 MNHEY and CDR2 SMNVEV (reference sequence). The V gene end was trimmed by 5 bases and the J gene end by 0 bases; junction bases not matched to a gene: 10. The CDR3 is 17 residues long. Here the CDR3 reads CASSPSSGDSSYNEQFF. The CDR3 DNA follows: TGTGCCAGCAGTCCGTCTAGCGGCGACAGCTCCTACAATGAGCAGTTCTTC.

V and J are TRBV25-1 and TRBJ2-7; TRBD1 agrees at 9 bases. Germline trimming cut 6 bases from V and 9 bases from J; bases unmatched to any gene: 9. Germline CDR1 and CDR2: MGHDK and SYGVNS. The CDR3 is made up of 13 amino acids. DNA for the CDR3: TGTGCCAGCAGGGGGACAGGGCCCCCTCGGCAGTACTTC. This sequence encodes CASRGTGPPRQYF.

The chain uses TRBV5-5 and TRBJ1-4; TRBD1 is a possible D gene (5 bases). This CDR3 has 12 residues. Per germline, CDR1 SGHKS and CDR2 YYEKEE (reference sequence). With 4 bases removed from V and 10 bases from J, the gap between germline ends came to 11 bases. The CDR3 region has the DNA TGTGCCAGCAGCCCGATGGGGGGAAAACTGTTTTTT. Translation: CASSPMGGKLFF.

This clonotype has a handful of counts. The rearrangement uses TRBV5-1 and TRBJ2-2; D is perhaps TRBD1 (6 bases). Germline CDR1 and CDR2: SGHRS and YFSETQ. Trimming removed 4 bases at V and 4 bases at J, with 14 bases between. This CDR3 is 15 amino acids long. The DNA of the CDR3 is TGCGCCAGCAGCCCCCCGGGACACCCCACCGGGGAGCTGTTTTTT. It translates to CASSPPGHPTGELFF.

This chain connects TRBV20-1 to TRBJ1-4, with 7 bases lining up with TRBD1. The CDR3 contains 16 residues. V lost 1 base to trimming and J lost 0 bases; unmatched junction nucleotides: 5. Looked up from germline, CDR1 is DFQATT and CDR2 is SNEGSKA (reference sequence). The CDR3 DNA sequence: TGCAGTGCTAGAGCCGGACAGGCCCCAACTAATGAAAAACTGTTTTTT. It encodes CSARAGQAPTNEKLFF.

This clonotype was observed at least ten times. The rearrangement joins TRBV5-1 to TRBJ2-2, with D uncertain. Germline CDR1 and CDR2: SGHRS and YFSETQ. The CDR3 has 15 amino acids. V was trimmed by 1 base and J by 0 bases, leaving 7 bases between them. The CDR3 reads CASSLFSANTGELFF. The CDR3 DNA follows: TGCGCCAGCAGCTTGTTCAGCGCGAACACCGGGGAGCTGTTTTTT.

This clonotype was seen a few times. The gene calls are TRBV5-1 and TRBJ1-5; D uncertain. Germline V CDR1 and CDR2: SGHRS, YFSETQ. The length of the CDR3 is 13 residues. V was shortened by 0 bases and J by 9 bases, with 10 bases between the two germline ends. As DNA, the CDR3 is TGCGCCAGCAGCTTGGAACTGGGTCTGCCCCAGCATTTT. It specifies CASSLELGLPQHF.

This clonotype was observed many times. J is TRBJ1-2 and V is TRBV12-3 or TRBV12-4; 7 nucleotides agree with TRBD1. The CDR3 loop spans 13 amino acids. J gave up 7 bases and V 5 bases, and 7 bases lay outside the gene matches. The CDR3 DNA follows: TGTGCCAGCAGTCCTGACAGGGCTAGTGGCTACACCTTC. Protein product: CASSPDRASGYTF.

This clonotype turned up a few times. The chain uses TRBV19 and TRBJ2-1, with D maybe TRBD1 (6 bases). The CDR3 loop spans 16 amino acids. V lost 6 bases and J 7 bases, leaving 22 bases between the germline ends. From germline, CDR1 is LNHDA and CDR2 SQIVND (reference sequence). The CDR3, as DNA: TGTGCCAGTAGCTACCCGCCAGGGGCAGGGGAAAATGAGCAGTTCTTC. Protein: CASSYPPGAGENEQFF.

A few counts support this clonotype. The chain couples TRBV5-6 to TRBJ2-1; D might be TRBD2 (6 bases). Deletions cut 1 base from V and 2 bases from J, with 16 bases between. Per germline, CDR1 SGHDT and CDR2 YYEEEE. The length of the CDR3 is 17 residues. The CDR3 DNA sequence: TGTGCCAGCAGCTTGACCGCCGGGGCGGGACCCTACAATGAGCAGTTCTTC. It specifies CASSLTAGAGPYNEQFF.

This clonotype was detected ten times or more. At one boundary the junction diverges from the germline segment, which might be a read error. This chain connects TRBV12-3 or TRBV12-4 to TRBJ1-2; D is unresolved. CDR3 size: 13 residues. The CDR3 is CASSLGGSYGYTF. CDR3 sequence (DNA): TGTGCCAGCAGCTTAGGCGGTAGCTATGGCTACACCTTC.

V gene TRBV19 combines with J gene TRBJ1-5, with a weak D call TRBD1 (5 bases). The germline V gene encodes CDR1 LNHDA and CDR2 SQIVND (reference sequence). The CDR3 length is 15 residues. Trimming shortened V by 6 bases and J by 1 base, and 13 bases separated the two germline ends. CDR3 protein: CASRISRVSNQPQHF. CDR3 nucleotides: TGTGCCAGTAGAATATCCAGGGTAAGCAATCAGCCCCAGCATTTT. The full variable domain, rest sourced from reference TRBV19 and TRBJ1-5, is DGGITQSPKYLFRKEGQNVTLSCEQNLNHDAMYWYRQDPGQGLRLIYYSQIVNDFQKGDIAEGYSVSREKKESFPLTVTSAQKNPTAFYLCASRISRVSNQPQHFGDGTRLSIL.